These T cell receptor beta chains were read from a single sample in a study of T-cell memory formation after mild COVID-19. MiXCR was run by TCRdb on the 5' RACE reads, yielding one entry per CDR3 protein. The table lists 250,000 to 300,000 distinct CDR3 sequences, roughly 16% of them singletons. The sequenced material came from PBMCs or a T cell subset sorted from them (not recorded which). These receptors all come from a man between 18 and 29 years old who had mild COVID-19 (a few samples of this study predate the infection). Cell type and time point are not known. CDR3s include the opening cysteine and the closing phenylalanine or tryptophan. A D gene is named only where the DNA matches it firmly. For some rows the clone size is stated as once, few or many, or as a class when expanded; others skip it.

TRBJ1-1,NA,NA,TRBV7-2,CASSLSGNEAFF,TGTGCCAGCAGCTTGTCAGGGAATGAAGCTTTCTTT
TRBJ2-3,NA,NA,TRBV6-1,CASSEGGVTDTQYF,TGTGCCAGCAGTGAAGGTGGGGTCACAGATACGCAGTATTTT
TRBJ2-1,TRBD2,few,TRBV7-9,CASSPPGTSDEQFF,TGTGCCAGCAGCCCACCCGGGACTAGCGACGAGCAGTTCTTC
TRBJ2-5,TRBD1,few,TRBV2,CASNFLRDSQETQYF,TGTGCCAGCAATTTCCTACGGGACAGCCAAGAGACCCAGTACTTC
TRBJ2-3,NA,few,TRBV12-3/TRBV12-4,CASSLAMRDTQYF,TGTGCCAGCAGTTTAGCGATGAGAGATACGCAGTATTTT
TRBJ1-4,NA,NA,TRBV6-1,CASSEKHINEKLFF,TGTGCCAGCAGTGAAAAGCACATTAATGAAAAACTGTTTTTT
TRBJ2-3,TRBD1,NA,TRBV7-2,CASSLPQDDREVTDTQYF,TGTGCCAGCAGCTTACCCCAGGATGACAGGGAAGTCACAGATACGCAGTATTTT
TRBJ2-7,NA,NA,TRBV20-1,CSASRTRGSYEQYF,TGCAGTGCTAGCCGGACAAGGGGGTCCTACGAGCAGTACTTC
TRBJ2-7,TRBD1,NA,TRBV29-1,CSVVRDRGLYEQYF,TGCAGCGTTGTCCGGGACAGGGGGCTTTACGAGCAGTACTTC
TRBJ1-4,NA,NA,TRBV25-1,CASSDLGGGNEKLFF,TGTGCCAGCAGTGATCTGGGGGGCGGGAATGAAAAACTGTTTTTT